Shown below are 23 T cell receptor beta chains from a single sample sequenced in a study of CD8+ T cells in alopecia areata. Extraction of RNA preceded its reverse transcription into cDNA, which served as the sequencing template. The assay was immunoSEQ multiplex PCR, and TCRdb's table has in-frame clones only and misses some. The data show around 200,000 clones, roughly 65% seen once. The sequencing used CD4+ T cells sorted from blood, collected at week 0. The receptors here all came from a human donor with alopecia areata.

J is TRBJ2-7 and V is TRBV14; the D is unclear. V was clipped by 5 bases and J by 2 bases, with 7 bases between them. The CDR3 consists of 12 residues. Germline V gene data show CDR1 as SGHDN and CDR2 as FVKESK. As DNA, the CDR3 is TGTGCCAGCAGCAGAGAAACCTACGAGCAGTACTTC. Protein: CASSRETYEQYF.

V usage is TRBV9 and J usage is TRBJ2-7, with no clear D. V dropped 4 bases and J dropped 0 bases, with 8 bases sitting between them. Germline V gene lookup returns CDR1 SGDLS and CDR2 YYNGEE. This CDR3 has 13 residues. The chain's CDR3 is CASSPAPSYEQYF. Written as DNA, the CDR3 is TGTGCCAGCAGCCCAGCCCCCTCCTACGAGCAGTACTTC.

The chain recombines TRBV15 with TRBJ2-5, with D hard to call. This CDR3 is built from 15 residues. The germline V and J ends were trimmed by 5 bases and 0 bases, with 13 bases remaining between them. Germline V gene lookup returns CDR1 LNHNV and CDR2 YYDKDF (reference sequence). The DNA of the CDR3 is TGTGCCACCAGCCTGGGCGAAAGGTACCAAGAGACCCAGTACTTC. This encodes CATSLGERYQETQYF. The full variable domain, in which reference TRBV15 and TRBJ2-5 provide the parts outside the CDR3, is DAMVIQNPRYQVTQFGKPVTLSCSQTLNHNVMYWYQQKSSQAPKLLFHYYDKDFNNEADTPDNFQSRRPNTSFCFLDIRSPGLGDTAMYLCATSLGERYQETQYFGPGTRLLVL.

The J gene is TRBJ1-2, the V gene TRBV7-2, with 10 bases matching TRBD1. Trimming took 5 bases from V and 2 from J; bases not matched to a gene: 8. The CDR3 length is 16 residues. Germline CDR1 is SGHTA and CDR2 is FQGNSA. The CDR3 spells CASSTRDRGANYGYTF. The CDR3 DNA reads as TGTGCCAGCAGCACCCGGGACAGGGGAGCCAACTATGGCTACACCTTC.

The table lists this clone with a few counts. The chain uses TRBV2 and TRBJ1-2; 7 nucleotides line up with TRBD1. CDR3 length equals 10 residues. V dropped 8 bases and J dropped 13; count of bases not matched to a gene: 7. Germline V gene data show CDR1 as SNHLY and CDR2 as FYNNEI. CDR3: CASQIDRATF. The CDR3 DNA sequence: TGTGCCAGCCAGATCGACAGGGCCACCTTC.

The chain joins TRBV7-7 to TRBJ2-2; a possible D gene is TRBD2 (6 bases). V was clipped by 5 bases and J by 4 bases, with 14 bases between them. The CDR3 spans 15 residues. Germline loops: CDR1 SSHAT, CDR2 FNYEAQ (reference sequence). CDR3 bases: TGTGCCAGCAGCGCCGGTAGCGGAACCACCGGGGAGCTGTTTTTT. This sequence encodes CASSAGSGTTGELFF.

The rearrangement links TRBV15 to TRBJ1-2, with D unclear. With 0 bases removed from V and 8 bases from J, the gap between germline ends came to 19 bases. Germline V CDR1 and CDR2: LNHNV, YYDKDF (reference sequence). The CDR3 is 16 residues long. The CDR3 DNA follows: TGTGCCACCAGCAGAGAAAGAAGAGGGCGGCTCGGAGGCTACACCTTC. It yields the protein CATSRERRGRLGGYTF.

In this sample, this clone turned up a few times. The rearrangement uses TRBV7-2 and TRBJ2-3, with a tentative D call TRBD2 (5 bases). The V gene lost 5 bases and the J gene lost 5 bases, with 17 bases spanning the gap. CDR1 is SGHTA, CDR2 FQGNSA, per germline. The length of the CDR3 is 15 residues. Here the CDR3 reads CASSPQSGYGDTQYF. CDR3 nucleotides: TGTGCCAGCAGCCCGCAATCGGGGTATGGAGATACGCAGTATTTT.

This rearrangement joins TRBV30 to TRBJ1-4; no reliable D call. Germline V gene sequence: CDR1 GTSNPN, CDR2 SVGIG (reference sequence). This CDR3 contains 14 residues. The V and J ends lost 3 bases and 3 bases respectively, with 11 bases between them. CDR3 bases: TGTGCCTGGAGGCCGGGTTTGGCTAATGAAAAACTGTTTTTT. This gives the protein CAWRPGLANEKLFF.

As to this clone: At the DNA level, this CDR3 is encoded by other sequences in the same sample as well. V usage is TRBV6-5 and J usage is TRBJ2-3; D might be TRBD2 (6 bases). V was trimmed by 6 bases and J by 3 bases, leaving 7 bases between them. CDR3 size: 12 residues. CDR1 is MNHEY and CDR2 is SVGAGI in the germline V gene. The CDR3 spells CASRAGTDTQYF. For the CDR3, the DNA is TGTGCCAGCAGGGCGGGGACAGATACGCAGTATTTT.

Worth noting for this clone: A junction end diverges from the germline sequence, so it may reflect a read error. The DNA for the CDR3 is TGTGCCAGCATTCAGGAGCCAAACAATGGGCAGCTCTTC. Its protein product is CASIQEPNNGQLF. This chain uses TRBV2 with TRBJ2-1; no clear D. The CDR3 has 13 amino acids. The germline gives CDR1 SNHLY, CDR2 FYNNEI. The whole variable domain, remainder taken from reference TRBV2 and TRBJ2-1, is EPEVTQTPSHQVTQMGQEVILRCVPISNHLYFYWYRQILGQKVEFLVSFYNNEISEKSEIFDDQFSVERPDGSNFTLKIRSTKLEDSAMYFCASIQEPNNGQLFGPGTRLTVL.

The chain is built from TRBV29-1 and TRBJ2-7; D is ambiguous. CDR1 SQVTM and CDR2 ANQGSEA come from the germline V gene. This CDR3 contains 11 residues. Between the trimmed V and J ends, which lost 6 bases and 12 bases, there was a span of 18 bases. The chain's CDR3 is CSVAHDRSWYF. The DNA of the CDR3 is TGCAGCGTCGCTCATGACCGGAGTTGGTACTTC.

The rearrangement uses TRBV9 and TRBJ1-2; tentative D call: TRBD1 (6 bases). V was shortened by 3 bases and J by 5 bases, with 14 bases between the two germline ends. The CDR3 spans 14 residues. Germline CDR1 reads SGDLS; CDR2 reads YYNGEE. The CDR3 loop reads CASSAVRGDYGYTF. The CDR3 DNA sequence: TGTGCCAGCAGCGCAGTCAGGGGTGATTATGGCTACACCTTC.

The sample holds one count of this clone. The chain combines TRBV4-2 with TRBJ1-1; tentatively, D is TRBD1 (6 bases). The V gene lost 0 bases and the J gene lost 6 bases, with 14 bases spanning the gap. This CDR3 comprises 15 residues. CDR1 is LGHNA and CDR2 is YNFKEQ in the germline V gene. CDR3 bases: TGTGCCAGCAGCCAAGAACAGGGAATTAGTGCTGAAGCTTTCTTT. Translating gives CASSQEQGISAEAFF.

This clone was seen just once. The chain couples TRBV27 to TRBJ2-7; tentative D call: TRBD1 (6 bases). The CDR3 has 14 amino acids. Deletions cut 5 bases from V and 0 bases from J, with 11 bases between. Looked up from germline, CDR1 is MNHEY and CDR2 is SMNVEV (reference sequence). CDR3 sequence reads: CASSQTGFSYEQYF. The CDR3 DNA is TGTGCCAGCAGTCAAACAGGGTTCTCCTACGAGCAGTACTTC.

V usage is TRBV2 and J usage is TRBJ2-6; the D is unclear. Trimming pared 6 bases from V and 0 bases from J, leaving 6 bases between. CDR1 is SNHLY, CDR2 FYNNEI, per germline. This CDR3 has 14 residues. The CDR3 loop reads CASSGSSGANVLTF. The CDR3 DNA reads TGTGCCAGCAGCGGTTCCTCTGGGGCCAACGTCCTGACTTTC.

The chain's CDR3 is CAISRNVATENSPLHF. The CDR3 bases are TGTGCCATCAGTCGGAACGTGGCCACGGAGAATTCACCCCTCCACTTT. The chain has TRBV10-3 and TRBJ1-6; D unresolved. CDR3 length equals 16 residues. Germline CDR1 reads ENHRY; CDR2 reads SYGVKD. The V end lost 5 bases, the J end lost 7 bases, and 18 bases lay between the germline ends.

This chain connects TRBV19 to TRBJ1-5, with 10 bases matching TRBD1. Per the germline V gene, CDR1 is LNHDA and CDR2 is SQIVND (reference sequence). V shed 6 bases, J shed 8 bases, and the junction held 13 bases outside the gene matches. The CDR3 runs to 16 residues. The CDR3 region is CASSRLDRGKREPQHF. For the CDR3, the DNA is TGTGCCAGTAGCCGTCTGGACAGGGGGAAGCGGGAGCCCCAGCATTTT.

This clone has more than one count but fewer than ten. This rearrangement joins TRBV4-3 to TRBJ2-2; D unclear. CDR1 and CDR2 from the germline V gene are LGHNA and YSLEER. V lost 1 base, J lost 7 bases, and 10 bases lay in between. This CDR3 region has 14 residues. In nucleotides, the CDR3 is TGCGCCAGCAGCCAAGTAGACGGTAACGGGGAGCTGTTTTTT. It translates to CASSQVDGNGELFF.

The V call is TRBV30, the J call TRBJ2-7; 10 bases line up with TRBD1. Germline V gives CDR1 GTSNPN, CDR2 SVGIG (reference sequence). CDR3 length: 12 amino acids. V was clipped by 7 bases and J by 2 bases; unmatched bases: 2. The CDR3 loop reads CASGQGTYEQYF. CDR3 DNA: TGTGCCTCGGGACAGGGGACCTACGAGCAGTACTTC.

This clone appeared a few times. The chain carries TRBV15 and TRBJ2-3, with D unresolved. The CDR3 contains 12 residues. V dropped 5 bases and J dropped 3 bases, with 6 bases sitting between them. CDR1 and CDR2 (germline): LNHNV, YYDKDF (reference sequence). The chain's CDR3 is CATSLGTDTQYF. CDR3 nucleotides: TGTGCCACCAGCCTGGGAACAGATACGCAGTATTTT.

The J gene is TRBJ2-7, the V gene TRBV7-9; possibly TRBD1 for D (6 bases). This CDR3 is built from 14 residues. Germline V gene lookup returns CDR1 SEHNR and CDR2 FQNEAQ (reference sequence). Trimming took 6 bases from V and 4 from J, leaving 16 bases between them. CDR3 amino acids: CASSLGRGFYEQYF. The CDR3 region has the DNA TGTGCCAGCAGTTTGGGCAGGGGATTTTACGAGCAGTACTTC.

The chain employs TRBV25-1 and TRBJ2-1; 8 bases map to TRBD2. V shed 5 bases, J shed 2 bases, and the junction held 2 bases outside the gene matches. CDR1 and CDR2 from the germline V gene are MGHDK and SYGVNS. The CDR3 length is 14 residues. CDR3 sequence reads: CASSSSGAYNEQFF. The CDR3 DNA sequence: TGTGCCAGCAGTAGTAGCGGGGCCTACAATGAGCAGTTCTTC.